This T cell receptor beta chain is drawn from a study of T cell responses to AZD1222 COVID-19 vaccine. Germline V lookup: CDR1 KGHSH, CDR2 LQKENI. J was trimmed by 8 bases and V by 3 bases; bases with no gene match: 15. This CDR3 region has 16 residues. Assay used: immunoSEQ multiplex PCR; TCRdb lists only in-frame clones, some missing. The repertoire has 100,000 or so clones, roughly 90% of them found once; the top ten carry roughly 3%. The origin of this receptor is an adult who received the AZD1222 COVID-19 vaccine. V is TRBV18 and J is TRBJ1-2; 7 nucleotides align to TRBD1. The sample was peripheral blood, taken 28 days after the second AZD1222 dose. Here the CDR3 reads CASSPGPDRAGGGYTF. The CDR3 DNA sequence: TGTGCCAGCTCACCGGGCCCCGACAGGGCGGGAGGGGGCTACACCTTC.